Listed here are 19 T cell receptor beta chains from one sample, sequenced in a study of monozygotic twins with inflammatory bowel disease. TCRdb reanalyzed the 5' RACE reads, giving one entry per CDR3 protein sequence and no DNA. Here the sample table reports under 200,000 distinct CDR3 sequences. Specimen: blood. The receptor set was obtained from a human donor with ulcerative colitis or Crohn's disease, or a healthy co-twin of an affected twin (not recorded which).

The genes are TRBV19 and TRBJ1-5; checking the TCRdb D call of TRBD1 is not possible without DNA. This CDR3 comprises 15 residues. In germline, CDR1 is LNHDA, CDR2 SQIVND (reference sequence). CDR3 amino acids: CASSIRTGTNQPQHF.

The J gene is TRBJ1-1, the V gene TRBV30. There are 15 residues in the CDR3. The germline V gene encodes CDR1 GTSNPN and CDR2 SVGIG (reference sequence). This CDR3 reads CAWTVRSGGDTEAFF.

This chain joins TRBV5-4 and TRBJ1-6; the D gene TCRdb calls, TRBD1, cannot be checked with no DNA. Germline assignment: CDR1 SGHNT and CDR2 YYREEE (reference sequence). CDR3 length: 15 amino acids. The CDR3: CASSETGVGNSPLHF.

CDR3: CASSPRPGLAGSSTYNEQFF. V gene TRBV9 combines with J gene TRBJ2-1; TCRdb's D gene call, TRBD2, goes unchecked for lack of DNA. The CDR3 length is 20 residues. Looked up from germline, CDR1 is SGDLS and CDR2 is YYNGEE.

The genes are TRBV6-1 and TRBJ1-1. Per the germline V gene, CDR1 is MNHNS and CDR2 is SASEGT. The CDR3 extends over 15 amino acids. CDR3 amino acids: CASSEALSENTEAFF.

The V gene is TRBV27, the J gene TRBJ2-1; there is no DNA to check the TCRdb D call of TRBD2. The CDR3 spans 15 residues. From germline, CDR1 is MNHEY and CDR2 SMNVEV (reference sequence). CDR3 in amino acids: CASSLDGEGFNEQFF.

The V call is TRBV7-9, the J call TRBJ2-3. The CDR3 loop spans 11 amino acids. In germline, CDR1 is SEHNR, CDR2 FQNEAQ (reference sequence). The CDR3 spells CACGFTDTQYF.

The chain employs TRBV12-3 or TRBV12-4 and TRBJ1-1; TCRdb reports TRBD1, a call that lacks DNA to check it against. This CDR3 has 14 residues. The CDR3 loop reads CASSQGHANTEAFF.

The chain joins TRBV28 to TRBJ1-1. The germline CDR1 and CDR2 sequences are MDHEN and SYDVKM. The CDR3 spans 12 residues. CDR3 loop: CASKTRNTEAFF.

The J gene is TRBJ1-2, the V gene TRBV3-1. The CDR3 spans 14 residues. Germline CDR1 and CDR2: LGHDT and YNNKEL (reference sequence). CDR3 in amino acids: CASSQDGRGYGYTF.

The rearrangement uses TRBV28 and TRBJ2-3; checking the TCRdb D call of TRBD1 is not possible without DNA. The CDR3 is made up of 13 amino acids. Germline values: CDR1 MDHEN, CDR2 SYDVKM. This chain's CDR3 is CASGVGDTDTQYF.

The V and J genes are TRBV12-3 or TRBV12-4 and TRBJ2-5; absent DNA, TCRdb's TRBD1 call cannot be checked. This CDR3 comprises 15 residues. CDR3 sequence: CASSPRGGLQETQYF.

The chain links TRBV6-5 to TRBJ2-7. The CDR3 totals 14 residues. CDR1 MNHEY and CDR2 SVGAGI come from the germline V gene. CDR3 residues: CASSSAGGSYEQYF.

The chain has TRBV3-1 and TRBJ1-6. In germline, CDR1 is LGHDT, CDR2 YNNKEL (reference sequence). The CDR3 sequence is 14 residues long. CDR3 sequence: CASREGTVNSPLHF.

The gene calls are TRBV20-1 and TRBJ1-5. Germline lookup yields CDR1 DFQATT and CDR2 SNEGSKA (reference sequence). The CDR3 contains 13 residues. CDR3 loop: CSATPYSNQPQHF.

The chain employs TRBV6-2 or TRBV6-3 and TRBJ2-4; TCRdb outputs TRBD1, but without DNA this stays unchecked. Per the germline V gene, CDR1 is MNHEY and CDR2 is SVGEGT. The CDR3 extends over 13 amino acids. CDR3 protein: CASSDPDRNIQYF.

The chain employs TRBV7-2 and TRBJ2-7; the D gene TCRdb calls, TRBD2, cannot be checked with no DNA. Germline-derived CDR1 and CDR2 are SGHTA and FQGNSA. The CDR3 covers 16 residues. The CDR3 region is CASSPLTSGRAYEQYF.

J is TRBJ2-4 and V is TRBV5-1; checking the TCRdb D call of TRBD2 is not possible without DNA. The CDR3 is 15 amino acids. The germline gives CDR1 SGHRS, CDR2 YFSETQ. This CDR3 reads CASSLREGWANIQYF.

V usage is TRBV27 and J usage is TRBJ2-1; absent DNA, TCRdb's TRBD2 call cannot be checked. Germline V gene lookup returns CDR1 MNHEY and CDR2 SMNVEV (reference sequence). This CDR3 has 16 amino acids. The CDR3: CASSSGRLPSYNEQFF.